These T cell receptor beta chains were read from a single sample in a study of T cells in Graves' hyperthyroidism and ophthalmopathy. TCRdb fed the multiplex PCR reads into MiXCR, producing one record per CDR3 protein. The sample lists hundreds of thousands of distinct CDR3 sequences; just under 20% were seen once. Sequencing was performed on blood. All receptors come from a man in his forties with Graves' ophthalmopathy. Each CDR3 is given with its conserved first and last residue. D genes are given only for firm matches. A clone size is listed for some rows: how often the clone was seen (once, few, many), or a class if it is expanded.

V gene	J gene	clone size	D gene	CDR3 DNA	CDR3 protein
TRBV18	TRBJ1-3	few	.	TGTGCCAGCTCACCACCGCGTGTAGACACCATATATTTT	CASSPPRVDTIYF
TRBV5-5	TRBJ1-6	.	.	TGTGCCAGCAGCCCTTCATCCTTGGACCTTCCCACCCTCCACTTT	CASSPSSLDLPTLHF
TRBV4-3	TRBJ2-7	.	TRBD2	TGCGCCAGCAGCCAAAGCCCCCCGATTTCGGGACTAGTCTACGAGCAGTACTTC	CASSQSPPISGLVYEQYF
TRBV20-1	TRBJ2-3	few	.	TGCAGTGCTCGGAGGGACGGAGGCACAGATACGCAGTATTTT	CSARRDGGTDTQYF
TRBV5-1	TRBJ2-2	few	.	TGCGCCAGCATCCTCACAGGTGGTTCCGGGGAGCTGTTTTTT	CASILTGGSGELFF
TRBV5-1	TRBJ1-1	few	.	TGCGCCAGTAGACTGACACCTCTGGGGAACACTGAAGCTTTCTTT	CASRLTPLGNTEAFF
TRBV2	TRBJ2-2	.	TRBD1	TGTGCCAGCAGGGGACAGGGATGGGACACCGGGGAGCTGTTTTTT	CASRGQGWDTGELFF
TRBV2	TRBJ2-7	.	.	TGTGCCAGCAGTGAGCAGGGGTTCCCGTCGAAGCAGTACTTC	CASSEQGFPSKQYF
TRBV7-3	TRBJ2-7	.	.	TGTGCCACCCTCGGGGCAGGGTATCAATTCGACGAGCAGTACTTC	CATLGAGYQFDEQYF
TRBV20-1	TRBJ2-2	once	TRBD2	TGCAGTGCCGGCGGGGGGGTGAACACCGGGGAGCTGTTTTTT	CSAGGGVNTGELFF
TRBV2	TRBJ2-3	many	TRBD2	TGTGCCAGCAGTGAAAGGACTAGCGGGGGAACGCAGTATTTT	CASSERTSGGTQYF